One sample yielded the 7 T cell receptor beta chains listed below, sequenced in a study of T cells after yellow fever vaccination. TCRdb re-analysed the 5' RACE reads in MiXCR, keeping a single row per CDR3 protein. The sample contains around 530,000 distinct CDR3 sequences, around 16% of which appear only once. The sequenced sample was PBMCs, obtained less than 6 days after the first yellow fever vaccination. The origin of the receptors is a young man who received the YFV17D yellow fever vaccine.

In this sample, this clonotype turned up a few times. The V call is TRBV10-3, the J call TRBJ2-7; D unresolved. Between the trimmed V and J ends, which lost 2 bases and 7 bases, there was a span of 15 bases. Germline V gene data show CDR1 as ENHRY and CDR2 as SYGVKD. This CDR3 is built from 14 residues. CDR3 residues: CAISEATDPREQYF. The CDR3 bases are TGTGCCATCAGTGAGGCCACAGATCCTAGGGAGCAGTACTTC.

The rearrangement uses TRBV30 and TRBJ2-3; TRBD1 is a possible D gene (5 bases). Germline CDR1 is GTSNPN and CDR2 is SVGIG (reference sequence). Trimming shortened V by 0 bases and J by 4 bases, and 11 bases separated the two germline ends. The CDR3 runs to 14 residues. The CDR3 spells CAWSVGVLPDTQYF. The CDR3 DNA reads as TGTGCCTGGAGTGTAGGGGTATTACCAGATACGCAGTATTTT.

The CDR3 spells CAWSVRGSRTGELFF. For the CDR3, the DNA is TGTGCCTGGAGTGTAAGGGGTAGCCGGACCGGGGAGCTGTTTTTT. The chain links TRBV30 to TRBJ2-2; a possible D gene is TRBD1 (5 bases). Trimming stripped 0 bases from V and 5 bases from J, with 13 bases between. The CDR3 has 15 residues. The germline gives CDR1 GTSNPN, CDR2 SVGIG (reference sequence).

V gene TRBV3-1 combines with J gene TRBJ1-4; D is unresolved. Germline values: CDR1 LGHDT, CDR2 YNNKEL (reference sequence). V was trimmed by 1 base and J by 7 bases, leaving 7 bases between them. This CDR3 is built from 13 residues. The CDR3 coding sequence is TGTGCCAGCAGCCAAGCCGCTCGTGAAAAACTGTTTTTT. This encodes CASSQAAREKLFF. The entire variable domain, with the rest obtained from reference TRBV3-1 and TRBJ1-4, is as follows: DTAVSQTPKYLVTQMGNDKSIKCEQNLGHDTMYWYKQDSKKFLKIMFSYNNKELIINETVPNRFSPKSPDKAHLNLHINSLELGDSAVYFCASSQAAREKLFFGSGTQLSVL.

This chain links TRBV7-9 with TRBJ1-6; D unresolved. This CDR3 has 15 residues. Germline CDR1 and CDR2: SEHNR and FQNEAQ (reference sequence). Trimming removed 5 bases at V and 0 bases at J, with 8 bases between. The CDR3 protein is CASSGEGSYNSPLHF. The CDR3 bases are TGTGCCAGCAGCGGAGAGGGCTCCTATAATTCACCCCTCCACTTT.

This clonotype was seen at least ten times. The CDR3 sequence is CASSSQPLGLAGGRTLTDTQYF. DNA for the CDR3: TGTGCCAGCAGTTCCCAACCCCTCGGACTAGCGGGGGGCCGCACCCTCACAGATACGCAGTATTTT. The chain has TRBV27 and TRBJ2-3; 14 positions agree with TRBD2. Losses at the gene ends were 4 bases for V and 2 bases for J; bases not matched to a gene: 20. Germline loops: CDR1 MNHEY, CDR2 SMNVEV (reference sequence). The CDR3 runs to 22 residues.

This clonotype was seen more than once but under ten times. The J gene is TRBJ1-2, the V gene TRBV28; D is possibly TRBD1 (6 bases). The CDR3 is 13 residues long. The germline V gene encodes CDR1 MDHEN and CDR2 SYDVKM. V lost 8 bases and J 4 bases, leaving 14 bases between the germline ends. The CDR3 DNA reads TGTGCCAGCCAGGGGAGAGGGTTCTATGGCTACACCTTC. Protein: CASQGRGFYGYTF.